These T cell receptor beta chains were read from a single sample in a study of blood T cell repertoires in COVID-19. Clones were sequenced by immunoSEQ multiplex PCR, and TCRdb holds only the in-frame ones, with some missing. The table lists 150,000 or so clones, about 90% of them singletons. The specimen sequenced was peripheral blood. The receptors here all came from a man older than 75 with acute or convalescent COVID-19. Both conserved end residues are part of each CDR3. D genes are given only for firm matches. The size of a clone is reported for some rows only, either as once, few or many, or as a class for expanded clones.

- TRBD2 TRBJ2-5 TRBV7-9 CASSLVSGRLQETQYF TGTGCCAGCAGCTTAGTTAGCGGGAGACTCCAAGAGACCCAGTACTTC
- - TRBJ1-6 TRBV11-3 CASSLGAPGSPLHF TGTGCCAGCAGCTTAGGGGCTCCTGGTTCACCCCTCCACTTT
- - TRBJ1-2 TRBV29-1 CSVERGYGYTF TGCAGCGTTGAACGGGGTTATGGCTACACCTTC
- - TRBJ1-2 TRBV6-5 CASSYGPNYGYTF TGTGCCAGCAGTTACGGCCCCAACTATGGCTACACCTTC
- TRBD2 TRBJ2-5 TRBV30 CAGTPRVAGGLETQYF TGTGCCGGGACCCCTCGGGTAGCGGGGGGGTTAGAGACCCAGTACTTC
- - TRBJ1-6 TRBV9 CASSVGDNSYNSPLHF TGTGCCAGCAGCGTAGGTGACAACTCCTATAATTCACCCCTCCACTTT
- - TRBJ1-1 TRBV6-1 CASSEIWQGKTEAFF TGTGCCAGCAGTGAAATTTGGCAGGGGAAGACTGAAGCTTTCTTT
once - TRBJ1-2 TRBV5-1 CASSLGAGGPHGYTF TGCGCCAGCAGCTTGGGCGCCGGGGGTCCCCATGGCTACACCTTC
- - TRBJ1-2 TRBV21-1 CASSKERGGSWGYTF TGTGCCAGCAGCAAAGAGAGAGGGGGAAGTTGGGGCTACACCTTC
- TRBD2 TRBJ2-5 TRBV30 CAWSPAGDAETQYF TGTGCCTGGAGCCCGGCGGGGGACGCGGAGACCCAGTACTTC
- - TRBJ2-7 TRBV5-1 CASSLVGRQATLYEQYF TGCGCCAGCAGCTTGGTCGGTCGACAGGCGACCCTCTACGAGCAGTACTTC
few - TRBJ2-7 TRBV19 CASSTGYEQYF TGTGCCAGTAGTACAGGATACGAGCAGTACTTC
few - TRBJ1-2 TRBV19 CASSTTGITNYGYTF TGTGCCAGTAGTACCACCGGGATCACTAACTATGGCTACACCTTC
- TRBD1 TRBJ1-4 TRBV3-1/TRBV3-2 CASSQTGGAEKLFF TGTGCCAGCAGCCAAACAGGGGGCGCGGAAAAACTGTTTTTT
- - TRBJ1-1 TRBV12-3/TRBV12-4 CASSPWGDREAFF TGTGCCAGCAGCCCATGGGGGGACCGCGAAGCTTTCTTT
- TRBD2 TRBJ2-3 TRBV10-3 CAISESLGVAGVRTDTQYF TGTGCCATCAGTGAGTCACTGGGAGTAGCGGGAGTCCGCACAGATACGCAGTATTTT
- - TRBJ2-5 TRBV10-3 CAISPLAMQETQYF TGTGCCATCAGTCCACTAGCTATGCAAGAGACCCAGTACTTC
- TRBD2 TRBJ2-3 TRBV5-8 CASSRGTSGNINTQYF TGTGCCAGCAGCCGTGGGACTAGCGGAAATATTAATACGCAGTATTTT
- TRBD1 TRBJ2-3 TRBV19 CASSTRQGHTDTQYF TGTGCCAGTAGTACCCGACAGGGCCACACAGATACGCAGTATTTT
- TRBD2 TRBJ2-2 TRBV7-2 CASSLVASGGMLAGELFF TGTGCCAGCAGCTTAGTGGCTAGCGGGGGTATGTTAGCCGGGGAGCTGTTTTTT
- - TRBJ2-4 TRBV27 CASSTGIGAKNIQYF TGTGCCAGCTCCACAGGGATAGGAGCCAAAAACATTCAGTACTTC
- - TRBJ2-5 TRBV30 CACMLGSGTKSTQYF TGTGCCTGCATGCTAGGGAGCGGAACCAAGAGTACCCAGTACTTC
once TRBD1 TRBJ2-7 TRBV5-1 CASSSGQGSGEQYF TGCGCCAGCAGCTCGGGACAGGGGAGCGGGGAGCAGTACTTC
once - TRBJ1-2 TRBV5-1 CASSFSGDYGYTF TGCGCCAGCAGCTTCTCAGGGGACTATGGCTACACCTTC
- - TRBJ1-5 TRBV7-2 CASSSLQATGNQPQHF TGTGCCAGCAGCTCTCTCCAAGCCACAGGGAATCAGCCCCAGCATTTT
few TRBD1 TRBJ1-4 TRBV15 CATSFNRGSNEKLFF TGTGCCACCAGCTTCAACAGGGGGTCTAATGAAAAACTGTTTTTT
- TRBD1 TRBJ2-3 TRBV7-9 CASSQGTVGDTQYF TGTGCCAGCAGCCAGGGGACAGTTGGAGATACGCAGTATTTT
- - TRBJ2-2 TRBV7-8 CASRIQGTGELFF TGTGCCAGCAGAATTCAGGGCACCGGGGAGCTGTTTTTT
- - TRBJ1-3 TRBV10-1 CASSVDTGNTIYF TGCGCCAGCAGTGTGGACACAGGAAACACCATATATTTT
- - TRBJ1-3 TRBV2 CASSVGNTIYF TGTGCCAGCAGTGTAGGAAACACCATATATTTT
- TRBD2 TRBJ2-7 TRBV28 CASSFITRTSGHYEQYF TGTGCCAGCAGTTTTATAACGAGGACTAGCGGGCATTACGAGCAGTACTTC
- - TRBJ2-2 TRBV5-5 CASTTGTQAFTGELFF TGTGCCAGCACCACCGGGACACAGGCATTCACCGGGGAGCTGTTTTTT